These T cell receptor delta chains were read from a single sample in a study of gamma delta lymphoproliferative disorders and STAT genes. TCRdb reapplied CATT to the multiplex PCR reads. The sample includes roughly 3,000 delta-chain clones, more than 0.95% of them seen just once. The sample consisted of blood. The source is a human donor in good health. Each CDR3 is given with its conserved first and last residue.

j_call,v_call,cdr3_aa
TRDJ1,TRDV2,CACDTVPGLGDNVADKLIF
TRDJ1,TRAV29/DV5,CAASILGSHTDKLIF
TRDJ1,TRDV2,CACDTDGTGGSDKLIF
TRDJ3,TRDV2,CACDTLGTGGYGTWDTRQMFF
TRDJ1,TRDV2,CACAILGDTRDTDKLIF
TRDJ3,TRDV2,CACDNTGGSSWDTRQMFF
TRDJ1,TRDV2,CACLLGDKDADKLIF
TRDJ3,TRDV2,CACDPVGGGYSSWDTRQMFF
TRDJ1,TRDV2,CACDVLGDTRRDKLIF
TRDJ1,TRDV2,CACDTVVAGGPTDKLIF
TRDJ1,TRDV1,CALGELLRGPQTDKLIF
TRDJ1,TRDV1,CALGDDLPLLGDTGLIF
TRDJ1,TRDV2,CACDPVLGDTADKLIF
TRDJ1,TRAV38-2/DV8,CAYRSAEWFLRDWGSTDKLIF
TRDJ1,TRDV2,CACDPVTGGYAGQTDKLIF
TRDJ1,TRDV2,CACDEIGGSLYTDKLIF
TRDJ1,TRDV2,CACDLPQPSRTGGYGETDKLIF
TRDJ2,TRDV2,CACDTWGATAQLFF
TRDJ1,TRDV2,CACDAISTRVVGDTGTDKLIF
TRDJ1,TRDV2,CACDGMTLLGNTDKLIF
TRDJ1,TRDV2,CACDLLGDTHTDKLIF
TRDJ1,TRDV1,CALGEYSGDTDKLIF
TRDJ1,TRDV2,CACDTVGDKSDTDKLIF
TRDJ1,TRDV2,CACDTVSSGGYADKLIF
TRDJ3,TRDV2,CACDRNTGGSWDTRQMFF
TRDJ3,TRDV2,CACDTAGGYPRSWDTRQMFF
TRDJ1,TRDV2,CACDPLGKRGTDKPIF
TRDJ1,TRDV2,CACDTVLTGGYAGTDKLIF
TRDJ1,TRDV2,CACDPLQSGDTFTDKLIF
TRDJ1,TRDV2,CACVALGDTGADKLIF
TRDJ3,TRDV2,CACDKLGDRTPWDTRQMFF
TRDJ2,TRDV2,CACDEMSRGAPLTGGYGVTAQLFF
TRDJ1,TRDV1,CALGEELASTGEYDALIF
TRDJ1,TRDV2,CACDVLGDTNTDKLIF
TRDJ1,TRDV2,CACDTLGTGGYAINDKLIF
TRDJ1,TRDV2,CACDMQLGDTLKLIF
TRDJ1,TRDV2,CACDILGEPTDKLIF
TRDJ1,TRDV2,CACDSVGGYAYTDKLIF
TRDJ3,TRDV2,CACDPVLGVASSWDTRQMFF
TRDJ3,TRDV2,CACDTVLGDTSSWDTRQMFF
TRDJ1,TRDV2,CACDTRIQVGHWDTDKLIF
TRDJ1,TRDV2,CACDTIGRYTDKLIF
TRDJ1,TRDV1,CALGALRSYGGRSYTDKLIF
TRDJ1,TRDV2,CACDSLGDTSYTDKLIF
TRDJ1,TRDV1,CALGVEFSYHLWGNKLIF
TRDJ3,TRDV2,CACDTVSGGYSSWDTRQMFF
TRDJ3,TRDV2,CACDPVLGDTRSWDTRQMFF
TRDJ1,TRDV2,CACDELMRYGGKLIF
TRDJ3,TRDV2,CACDLLGEAYSWDTRQMFF
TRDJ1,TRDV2,CACDTLLGDTRRDKLIF
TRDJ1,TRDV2,CACDDSFRTGGYAGTDKLIF
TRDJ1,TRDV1,CALGGLGPGGGYPKNTDKLIF
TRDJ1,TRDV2,CACDELRGIRSDKLIF
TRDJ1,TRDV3,CAFYHGGLTDKLIF
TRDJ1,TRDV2,CACDPLGDTRRDKLIF